This TCR beta chain was recorded in a study of T cell repertoires in aging, cancer and after chemotherapy. Study-wide results and limits: Median generation probability rose over the chemotherapy interval in each cancer cohort, suggesting rebound thymic output.

TCR beta rearrangements were amplified from peripheral blood genomic DNA. The V gene lost 5 bases and the J gene lost 11 bases, with 16 bases spanning the gap. Germline assignment: CDR1 MNHEY and CDR2 SVGEGT. This CDR3 comprises 13 residues. For this clonotype: What it binds is not known.

A mixed TRB-A/B primer pool amplified rearranged TRB by multiplex touch-down PCR. TCRdb reprocessed the multiplex PCR reads with MiXCR, giving one entry per CDR3 protein. The sample shows thousands of distinct CDR3 sequences, 23% of them seen only once. The genes are TRBV6-2 or TRBV6-3 and TRBJ1-5, with D possibly TRBD1 on 5 matching bases. What was sequenced was blood. This clonotype was sampled from a human donor with a blood cancer. The donor label of this sample is uncertain. The CDR3 DNA sequence: TGTGCCAGCAGTAGGGCTGGGGGTCAAGCCCAGCATTTT. This codes for CASSRAGGQAQHF.